These T cell receptor beta chains were read from a single sample in a study of T cells in Graves' hyperthyroidism and ophthalmopathy. TCRdb used MiXCR to reprocess the multiplex PCR reads, holding one entry per CDR3 protein. The sample has some 50,000 distinct CDR3 sequences; approximately 50% are singletons. Sequencing was performed on peripheral blood or thyroid tissue (not recorded which). The receptor set was obtained from a man younger than 30 with Graves' hyperthyroidism. The CDR3 runs from the conserved cysteine through the conserved F or W. D genes are given only for firm matches. Clone size, where shown, is once, few, many, or a class for clones that have expanded.

d_call: NA; clone_size: many; j_call: TRBJ2-5; v_call: TRBV6-2/TRBV6-3; cdr3_aa: CASSYGETDQETQYF; cdr3_nt: TGTGCCAGCAGTTACGGGGAAACAGACCAAGAGACCCAGTACTTC
d_call: NA; clone_size: many; j_call: TRBJ1-1; v_call: TRBV28; cdr3_aa: CASSPRRVHTEAFF; cdr3_nt: TGTGCCAGCAGCCCTAGGAGGGTCCACACTGAAGCTTTCTTT
d_call: TRBD2; clone_size: many; j_call: TRBJ2-7; v_call: TRBV6-2/TRBV6-3; cdr3_aa: CASSLSGETYEQYF; cdr3_nt: TGTGCCAGCAGCCTTAGCGGGGAAACCTACGAGCAGTACTTC
d_call: TRBD1; clone_size: once; j_call: TRBJ2-5; v_call: TRBV7-8; cdr3_aa: CASSLEGGTGGSETQYF; cdr3_nt: TGTGCCAGCAGCTTAGAAGGCGGGACAGGGGGGTCAGAGACCCAGTACTTC
d_call: TRBD1; clone_size: NA; j_call: TRBJ1-5; v_call: TRBV10-3; cdr3_aa: CAISEGQGDLLSQPQHF; cdr3_nt: TGTGCCATCAGTGAGGGGCAGGGGGACCTCTTATCTCAGCCCCAGCATTTT
d_call: NA; clone_size: many; j_call: TRBJ2-7; v_call: TRBV11-2; cdr3_aa: CASSFGSNYEQYF; cdr3_nt: TGTGCCAGCAGCTTCGGCAGCAACTACGAGCAGTACTTC
d_call: TRBD2; clone_size: many; j_call: TRBJ2-7; v_call: TRBV29-1; cdr3_aa: CSVGTSGSSEQYF; cdr3_nt: TGCAGCGTGGGGACTAGCGGGAGTAGTGAGCAGTACTTC
d_call: NA; clone_size: many; j_call: TRBJ1-3; v_call: TRBV11-2; cdr3_aa: CVSSLVGAIYF; cdr3_nt: TGTGTCAGCAGCCTGGTGGGGGCCATATATTTT
d_call: NA; clone_size: NA; j_call: TRBJ2-5; v_call: TRBV20-1; cdr3_aa: CSAPVSGEETQYF; cdr3_nt: TGCAGTGCCCCTGTGTCCGGCGAAGAGACCCAGTACTTC
d_call: TRBD1; clone_size: NA; j_call: TRBJ2-5; v_call: TRBV13; cdr3_aa: CASSSTGGSETQYF; cdr3_nt: TGTGCCAGCAGCTCCACAGGGGGGTCAGAGACCCAGTACTTC
d_call: NA; clone_size: many; j_call: TRBJ2-7; v_call: TRBV12-3/TRBV12-4; cdr3_aa: CASSFPNYEQYF; cdr3_nt: TGTGCCAGCAGTTTCCCCAATTACGAGCAGTACTTC
d_call: TRBD1; clone_size: NA; j_call: TRBJ2-2; v_call: TRBV29-1; cdr3_aa: CSAGAGTGVTGELFF; cdr3_nt: TGCAGCGCTGGAGCGGGGACAGGGGTTACCGGGGAGCTGTTTTTT
d_call: NA; clone_size: NA; j_call: TRBJ1-2; v_call: TRBV10-3; cdr3_aa: CAISDRNFYGYTF; cdr3_nt: TGTGCCATCAGTGACAGGAACTTCTATGGCTACACCTTC
d_call: TRBD1; clone_size: many; j_call: TRBJ1-2; v_call: TRBV7-2; cdr3_aa: CASSFTGGFYGYTF; cdr3_nt: TGTGCCAGCAGCTTTACAGGGGGCTTCTACGGCTACACCTTC
d_call: TRBD1; clone_size: NA; j_call: TRBJ2-6; v_call: TRBV5-1; cdr3_aa: CASSGTGGDTEAF; cdr3_nt: TGCGCCAGCAGCGGGACAGGGGGCGACACTGAAGCTTTC
d_call: NA; clone_size: few; j_call: TRBJ2-5; v_call: TRBV19; cdr3_aa: CASSTRGTETQYF; cdr3_nt: TGTGCCAGTAGTACCAGGGGTACAGAGACCCAGTACTTC
d_call: NA; clone_size: many; j_call: TRBJ1-1; v_call: TRBV12-3/TRBV12-4; cdr3_aa: CASSLGGYQGPEAFF; cdr3_nt: TGTGCCAGCAGTTTAGGAGGGTACCAGGGACCTGAAGCTTTCTTT
d_call: TRBD2; clone_size: NA; j_call: TRBJ2-7; v_call: TRBV5-1; cdr3_aa: CASSASGYEQYF; cdr3_nt: TGCGCCAGCAGCGCTAGCGGCTACGAGCAGTACTTC
d_call: NA; clone_size: many; j_call: TRBJ1-2; v_call: TRBV20-1; cdr3_aa: CSAIQATHGYTF; cdr3_nt: TGCAGTGCCATACAGGCGACGCATGGCTACACCTTC
d_call: NA; clone_size: NA; j_call: TRBJ1-5; v_call: TRBV19; cdr3_aa: CATTKRVQPQHF; cdr3_nt: TGTGCCACTACGAAACGGGTTCAGCCCCAGCATTTT
d_call: TRBD2; clone_size: many; j_call: TRBJ2-2; v_call: TRBV20-1; cdr3_aa: CSARARLARAGELFF; cdr3_nt: TGCAGTGCCCGAGCGCGACTAGCGAGAGCCGGGGAGCTGTTTTTT
d_call: TRBD2; clone_size: NA; j_call: TRBJ2-5; v_call: TRBV20-1; cdr3_aa: CSASLAAQETQYF; cdr3_nt: TGCAGTGCTTCCCTAGCGGCCCAAGAGACCCAGTACTTC
d_call: NA; clone_size: many; j_call: TRBJ2-2; v_call: TRBV12-3/TRBV12-4; cdr3_aa: CASSFRGYTGELFF; cdr3_nt: TGTGCCAGCAGTTTCCGGGGGTACACCGGGGAGCTGTTTTTT
d_call: NA; clone_size: many; j_call: TRBJ2-3; v_call: TRBV5-1; cdr3_aa: CASSLGHNTDTQYF; cdr3_nt: TGCGCCAGCAGCTTGGGGCATAACACAGATACGCAGTATTTT
d_call: NA; clone_size: few; j_call: TRBJ2-5; v_call: TRBV7-7; cdr3_aa: CASSRDGRSEEYF; cdr3_nt: TGTGCCAGCAGCCGGGACGGGAGAAGCGAGGAGTACTTC
d_call: NA; clone_size: NA; j_call: TRBJ1-5; v_call: TRBV5-4; cdr3_aa: CASSLEGGHQPQHF; cdr3_nt: TGTGCCAGCAGCTTGGAAGGGGGACATCAGCCCCAGCATTTT
d_call: NA; clone_size: NA; j_call: TRBJ1-3; v_call: TRBV25-1; cdr3_aa: CASSRQNSGNTIYF; cdr3_nt: TGTGCCAGCAGTAGGCAGAACTCTGGAAACACCATATATTTT
d_call: TRBD1; clone_size: many; j_call: TRBJ2-7; v_call: TRBV6-1; cdr3_aa: CASSRDREGEQYF; cdr3_nt: TGTGCCAGCAGCCGGGACAGGGAAGGCGAGCAGTACTTC
d_call: TRBD2; clone_size: NA; j_call: TRBJ2-5; v_call: TRBV7-7; cdr3_aa: CASSTSGTGQETQYF; cdr3_nt: TGTGCCAGCAGCACTAGCGGGACGGGCCAAGAGACCCAGTACTTC
d_call: NA; clone_size: many; j_call: TRBJ1-4; v_call: TRBV27; cdr3_aa: CASSPRGVYNEKLFF; cdr3_nt: TGTGCCAGCAGTCCCCGGGGAGTCTATAATGAAAAACTGTTTTTT
d_call: TRBD1; clone_size: many; j_call: TRBJ2-7; v_call: TRBV6-1; cdr3_aa: CASKPGQTYEQYF; cdr3_nt: TGTGCCAGCAAGCCGGGACAGACCTACGAGCAGTACTTC
d_call: NA; clone_size: many; j_call: TRBJ2-5; v_call: TRBV27; cdr3_aa: CASSLYLHPQETQYF; cdr3_nt: TGTGCCAGCAGTTTGTATCTTCACCCTCAAGAGACCCAGTACTTC
d_call: NA; clone_size: many; j_call: TRBJ1-2; v_call: TRBV7-8; cdr3_aa: CASSSNEDMGYTF; cdr3_nt: TGTGCCAGCAGCTCAAACGAGGACATGGGCTACACCTTC
d_call: NA; clone_size: few; j_call: TRBJ1-2; v_call: TRBV2; cdr3_aa: CASSEAGEGYGYTF; cdr3_nt: TGTGCCAGCAGTGAAGCAGGGGAGGGCTATGGCTACACCTTC
d_call: TRBD1; clone_size: NA; j_call: TRBJ1-1; v_call: TRBV20-1; cdr3_aa: CSAIGQGNTEAFF; cdr3_nt: TGCAGTGCTATCGGACAGGGGAACACTGAAGCTTTCTTT
d_call: NA; clone_size: NA; j_call: TRBJ1-3; v_call: TRBV7-2; cdr3_aa: CASSSQPGLSGNTIYF; cdr3_nt: TGTGCCAGCAGCTCACAACCGGGCCTCTCTGGAAACACCATATATTTT
d_call: TRBD1; clone_size: NA; j_call: TRBJ2-3; v_call: TRBV5-1; cdr3_aa: CASSLETGGLDTQYF; cdr3_nt: TGCGCCAGCAGCTTGGAGACAGGGGGCCTTGATACGCAGTATTTT
d_call: NA; clone_size: NA; j_call: TRBJ2-5; v_call: TRBV9; cdr3_aa: CASGGGGYQGTQYF; cdr3_nt: TGTGCCAGCGGGGGAGGGGGGTACCAAGGGACCCAGTACTTC
d_call: NA; clone_size: many; j_call: TRBJ2-7; v_call: TRBV25-1; cdr3_aa: CASSGVGLGYEQYF; cdr3_nt: TGTGCCAGCAGTGGAGTGGGGCTGGGGTACGAGCAGTACTTC
d_call: NA; clone_size: many; j_call: TRBJ1-5; v_call: TRBV20-1; cdr3_aa: CSARDPRLKRQPQHF; cdr3_nt: TGCAGTGCTAGAGATCCCCGGCTTAAAAGACAGCCCCAGCATTTT
d_call: TRBD1; clone_size: many; j_call: TRBJ1-1; v_call: TRBV12-3/TRBV12-4; cdr3_aa: CASNHLGPWDRGNTEAFF; cdr3_nt: TGTGCCAGCAACCACCTCGGGCCTTGGGACAGGGGAAACACTGAAGCTTTCTTT
d_call: NA; clone_size: NA; j_call: TRBJ2-5; v_call: TRBV5-1; cdr3_aa: CASSAAEGETQYF; cdr3_nt: TGCGCCAGCAGCGCCGCGGAGGGAGAGACCCAGTACTTC
d_call: TRBD1; clone_size: many; j_call: TRBJ1-2; v_call: TRBV28; cdr3_aa: CASRTGGRQDGYTF; cdr3_nt: TGTGCCAGCAGGACAGGGGGCAGGCAGGATGGCTACACCTTC
d_call: NA; clone_size: NA; j_call: TRBJ1-2; v_call: TRBV7-9; cdr3_aa: CASSQTEDSYGYTF; cdr3_nt: TGTGCCAGCAGTCAAACAGAGGACAGCTATGGCTACACCTTC
d_call: TRBD1; clone_size: NA; j_call: TRBJ1-2; v_call: TRBV12-3/TRBV12-4; cdr3_aa: CASNNQDRVSGYTF; cdr3_nt: TGTGCCAGCAACAACCAAGACAGGGTCTCTGGCTACACCTTC
d_call: NA; clone_size: many; j_call: TRBJ1-1; v_call: TRBV15; cdr3_aa: CATSRDELFRARMNTEAFF; cdr3_nt: TGTGCCACCAGCAGAGATGAGCTCTTCCGGGCTAGAATGAACACTGAAGCTTTCTTT
d_call: TRBD1; clone_size: many; j_call: TRBJ2-7; v_call: TRBV3-1; cdr3_aa: CASSPRDSTSEQYF; cdr3_nt: TGTGCCAGCAGCCCCCGGGACAGCACCTCCGAGCAGTACTTC